This is a list of T cell receptor beta chains from one sample in a study of cytomegalovirus exposure and HLA in healthy donors. The protocol was immunoSEQ multiplex PCR, while the TCRdb copy is restricted to in-frame clones and leaves out a portion. The sample holds about 260,000 clones, roughly two thirds seen once. The specimen was PBMCs. These receptors were obtained from a female donor in good health and CMV-seronegative. CDR3s leave out the opening cysteine and the closing phenylalanine or tryptophan. The order of the fields is V gene, D gene, J gene, CDR3 protein. D genes are given only for firm matches.

>TRBV6-1|TRBD2|TRBJ2-1
ASISWGGKDEQF
>TRBV5-1|TRBD1|TRBJ2-2
ASSSYQGATGELF
>TRBV27|-|TRBJ1-2
ASSFRGHEDGYT
>TRBV7-9|TRBD2|TRBJ2-5
ASSHGLAGYETQY
>TRBV28|TRBD2|-
ASSFGGATSYEQY
>TRBV19|-|TRBJ1-1
ASCRAGWENTEAF
>TRBV5-1|-|TRBJ2-3
ASSQEPTDTQY
>TRBV11-1|TRBD2|TRBJ2-7
ASSLRGTSDTYEQY
>TRBV9|TRBD2|TRBJ2-2
ASSVVSGRGGELF
>TRBV7-9|-|TRBJ1-5
SSSSGQLPQPQH
>TRBV2|TRBD1|TRBJ2-2
ASRLTGGSTGELF
>TRBV5-1|TRBD2|TRBJ2-2
ASSLGTSRNTGELF
>TRBV7-2|-|TRBJ2-3
AYPGYTDTQY
>TRBV19|TRBD2|TRBJ2-1
ASRGSGRGDEQF
>TRBV28|-|TRBJ1-1
ASYRVSEAF
>TRBV19|TRBD2|TRBJ2-3
ASSAGGADTQY
>TRBV6-1|TRBD1|TRBJ2-6
ASSEQGAGANVLT
>TRBV13|TRBD2|TRBJ2-1
ASSLIAGGPRNEQF
>TRBV14|TRBD2|TRBJ2-5
ASSDLAGLQETQY
>TRBV30|TRBD1|TRBJ1-5
AWRISGTGGSQPQH
>TRBV5-1|TRBD1|TRBJ2-2
ASSLGQGDTGELF
>TRBV10-3|TRBD1|TRBJ2-7
ASRKGQQSYEQY
>TRBV9|-|TRBJ1-1
ASSDRGNTEAF
>TRBV4-1|TRBD1|TRBJ2-1
ASSRGGAANEQF
>TRBV6-6|-|TRBJ1-2
ASRQRGQSQTYGYT
>TRBV5-1|TRBD2|TRBJ2-7
ASSYSGGSYEQY
>TRBV5-1|TRBD2|TRBJ2-7
ASSLRGKRERNYEQY
>TRBV5-1|-|TRBJ2-1
ASSLGEYNEQF
>TRBV11-2|-|TRBJ1-1
ASSLALVNTEAF
>TRBV7-6|TRBD1|TRBJ2-7
ASSGAPDRLTYEQY
>TRBV5-1|TRBD2|TRBJ2-2
ASSSLASGRNTGELF
>TRBV19|TRBD1|TRBJ1-2
ASSNQGEGNYGYT
>TRBV18|TRBD1|TRBJ1-5
ASSARQGSDQPQH
>TRBV7-8|-|TRBJ2-6
ASSSTVSGANVLT
>TRBV5-1|TRBD2|TRBJ2-3
ASSSTSGSSDTQY
>TRBV7-9|-|TRBJ1-1
ASSYTGTEAF
>TRBV5-1|-|TRBJ2-2
ASSSTTLSTGELF
>TRBV6-6|-|TRBJ1-2
ASRLPGGDYGYT
>TRBV4-1|TRBD2|TRBJ2-7
ASSQDPGLALEQY